A selection of T cell receptor beta chains follows, all from one sample in a study of PD-1 blockade in classical Hodgkin lymphoma. Clones were sequenced by immunoSEQ multiplex PCR, and TCRdb holds only the in-frame ones, with some missing. The sample lists some 22,000 clones; about 68% were seen once. The sample in question was peripheral blood mononuclear cells (PBMCs), obtained at baseline. These receptors all stem from a human donor with classical Hodgkin lymphoma. Both conserved end residues are part of each CDR3. D genes are given only for firm matches. Size values are once, few and many counts, or a class for expanded clones, and some rows have none.

V gene,J gene,D gene,clone size,CDR3 DNA,CDR3 protein
TRBV7-3,TRBJ2-7,TRBD1,.,TGTGCCAGCAGCTTAGGACAGGGATTGTACGAGCAGTACTTC,CASSLGQGLYEQYF
TRBV6-5,TRBJ1-6,TRBD1,.,TGTGCCAGCAGCCTAGGGCAGGGGGCTAATTCACCCCTCCACTTT,CASSLGQGANSPLHF
TRBV19,TRBJ2-1,TRBD1,.,TGTGCCAGTAGTATCGGGACAGGGAAGTACAATGAGCAGTTCTTC,CASSIGTGKYNEQFF
TRBV6-1,TRBJ1-2,TRBD1,.,TGTGCCAGCAGTGCCCAGGGGGGGGTCGAGGGCTACACCTTC,CASSAQGGVEGYTF
TRBV29-1,TRBJ2-1,.,.,TGCAGCGTTGAAGGGGGCTCCTACAATGAGCAGTTCTTC,CSVEGGSYNEQFF
TRBV11-2,TRBJ1-5,.,.,TGTGCCAGCAACAACAGCCCTCAACAGCCCCAGCATTTT,CASNNSPQQPQHF
TRBV5-4,TRBJ2-7,.,.,TGTGCCAGCAGCTCGACCCGGACAAGCAACTACGAGCAGTACTTC,CASSSTRTSNYEQYF
TRBV18,TRBJ2-2,.,.,TGTGCCAGCTCACCTCGAGGCACCGGGGAGCTGTTTTTT,CASSPRGTGELFF
TRBV6-6,TRBJ2-2,TRBD2,.,TGTGCCAGCAGTTACTTGACTAGCAGGGTGACTGGGGAGCTGTTTTTT,CASSYLTSRVTGELFF
TRBV28,TRBJ2-5,TRBD1,.,TGTGCCAGCAGTCGACAGGGGGGAGGGGAGACCCAGTACTTC,CASSRQGGGETQYF
TRBV6-5,TRBJ1-5,.,.,TGTGCCAGCAGTTACCCAAACAGGGTTCAACAGCCCCAGCATTTT,CASSYPNRVQQPQHF
TRBV19,TRBJ2-1,.,.,TGTGCCAGTAGTAGGGGCCAATACAATGAGCAGTTCTTC,CASSRGQYNEQFF
TRBV4-3,TRBJ2-1,.,.,TGCGCCAGCAGCCAAGATCAGGACACCTACAATGAGCAGTTCTTC,CASSQDQDTYNEQFF
TRBV28,TRBJ2-1,.,few,TGTGCCAGCAGCGACCTGCGAGCTGAGCAGTTCTTC,CASSDLRAEQFF
TRBV11-2,TRBJ2-5,.,few,TGTGCCAGCAGCTTAGCCCAAGAGACCCAGTACTTC,CASSLAQETQYF
TRBV7-4,TRBJ2-7,.,.,TGTGCCAGCAGCTCAGTAGGGCCCTACGAGCAGTACTTC,CASSSVGPYEQYF